The clone carrying this TCR beta chain has just a few counts. This entry belongs to a study of cytomegalovirus exposure and HLA in healthy donors. Vbeta (60) and Jbeta (13) primers were used in the PCR. The method was immunoSEQ multiplex PCR; TCRdb's version includes in-frame clones alone and lacks a portion of them. Of over 150,000 clones listed, approximately 82% were seen once; the top ten hold around 4.7%. The CDR3 is made up of 14 amino acids. Unmatched junction bases numbered 10, after V lost 7 bases and J lost 9 bases. Germline CDR1 LNHDA, CDR2 SQIVND (reference sequence). The sample comprised PBMCs. The rearrangement links TRBV19 to TRBJ2-1; 9 bases are a match to TRBD2. This receptor was obtained from a male donor in good health and CMV-seronegative. CDR3 coding DNA: TGTGCCAGTAAATTCGTAGCGGGAGTTGGTGAGCAGTTCTTC. Translation: CASKFVAGVGEQFF. Full variable domain (rest looked up from reference TRBV19 and TRBJ2-1): DGGITQSPKYLFRKEGQNVTLSCEQNLNHDAMYWYRQDPGQGLRLIYYSQIVNDFQKGDIAEGYSVSREKKESFPLTVTSAQKNPTAFYLCASKFVAGVGEQFFGPGTRLTVL.